These 2 T cell receptor beta chains share one sample of origin, sequenced in a study of blood T cell repertoires in COVID-19. Some clones are missing from TCRdb's copy, which holds only in-frame ones; the method was immunoSEQ multiplex PCR. The data show around 100,000 clones, roughly 80% seen once. Sequencing was done on a sample of peripheral blood. These TCRs come from a man in his 70s with active or convalescent COVID-19.

The chain joins TRBV10-3 to TRBJ1-5, with D possibly being TRBD1 (6 bases). Germline V gene lookup returns CDR1 ENHRY and CDR2 SYGVKD. V was shortened by 10 bases and J by 3 bases, with 13 bases between the two germline ends. The CDR3 runs to 13 residues. Written as DNA, the CDR3 is TGTGCCACCCAGGGGCAGGACAATCAGCCCCAGCATTTT. Protein sequence: CATQGQDNQPQHF.

V gene TRBV14 combines with J gene TRBJ1-1; D may be TRBD1 (6 bases). Germline loops: CDR1 SGHDN, CDR2 FVKESK. V lost 2 bases to trimming and J lost 0 bases, with 10 bases between them. The CDR3 spans 15 residues. CDR3 protein: CASSQTGQMNTEAFF. The CDR3 region has the DNA TGTGCCAGCAGCCAAACAGGACAGATGAACACTGAAGCTTTCTTT.